This TCR beta chain was sequenced for a study of blood T cell repertoires in COVID-19. Trimming cost V 4 bases and J 3 bases; bases outside gene matches: 5. Germline V CDR1 and CDR2: SGHRS, YFSETQ. The CDR3 consists of 14 residues. Libraries were prepared by immunoSEQ multiplex PCR; TCRdb keeps only in-frame clonotypes and omits some of them. The sample shows 200,000 to 300,000 clones, about 90% of them seen only once. The V call is TRBV5-1, the J call TRBJ1-2; 8 bases align to TRBD1. This receptor was identified in a man in his fifties who had been exposed to COVID-19. The specimen sequenced was PBMCs or T cells enriched from blood (not recorded which). The CDR3 DNA reads TGCGCCAGCAGCAGGCAGACAGGGGACTATGGCTACACCTTC. Encoded protein: CASSRQTGDYGYTF.